A selection of T cell receptor beta chains follows, all from one sample in a study of glioma-infiltrating T cells after dendritic cell vaccination. Assay: immunoSEQ multiplex PCR; the TCRdb copy retains only in-frame clones and omits some. This table has 55,000 to 75,000 clones, 81% appearing once. The material was blood, obtained before dendritic cell vaccination. The source of these receptors is a human donor with glioblastoma. CDR3s include the opening cysteine and the closing phenylalanine or tryptophan. D genes are given only for firm matches. Not every row has a clone size; where given, it reads once, few, many or a size class.

TRBV2	TRBJ2-5	once	.	CASKSQGAPQETQYF	TGTGCCAGCAAATCCCAAGGGGCGCCCCAAGAGACCCAGTACTTC
TRBV7-8	TRBJ2-2	.	TRBD1	CASSLWDSRRTGELFF	TGTGCCAGCAGCTTATGGGACAGCCGGAGGACCGGGGAGCTGTTTTTT
TRBV7-9	TRBJ2-5	.	TRBD2	CASSRWTSGGAGVETQYF	TGTGCCAGCAGCCGATGGACTAGCGGGGGGGCTGGGGTAGAGACCCAGTACTTC
TRBV9	TRBJ2-3	.	TRBD2	CASSERGGYPTDTQYF	TGTGCCAGCAGCGAGCGGGGGGGCTACCCCACAGATACGCAGTATTTT
TRBV15	TRBJ2-2	.	.	CATSSGGPSTGELFF	TGTGCCACCAGCAGCGGGGGGCCCAGCACCGGGGAGCTGTTTTTT
TRBV13	TRBJ2-1	.	.	CASTVRKSYNEQFF	TGTGCCAGCACCGTGCGCAAATCCTACAATGAGCAGTTCTTC
TRBV5-1	TRBJ1-4	.	TRBD1	CASSLGDRAEKLFF	TGCGCCAGCAGCTTGGGAGACAGGGCTGAAAAACTGTTTTTT
TRBV29-1	TRBJ1-2	.	TRBD1	CSVTSAGGSGYTF	TGCAGCGTTACGTCGGCAGGGGGCAGCGGCTACACCTTC
TRBV19	TRBJ2-7	.	TRBD2	CASSPGGGRDEQYF	TGTGCCAGTAGTCCCGGCGGGGGGCGAGACGAGCAGTACTTC
TRBV7-7	TRBJ2-2	.	TRBD1	CASSPGTGGAPGELFF	TGTGCCAGCAGCCCAGGGACAGGGGGCGCCCCCGGGGAGCTGTTTTTT
TRBV2	TRBJ2-1	.	TRBD2	CASKKLAGVYNEQFF	TGTGCCAGCAAGAAATTAGCGGGGGTCTACAATGAGCAGTTCTTC
TRBV25-1	TRBJ1-1	few	TRBD1	CASQGAGTVEAFF	TGTGCCAGCCAGGGGGCCGGGACAGTAGAAGCTTTCTTT
TRBV7-2	TRBJ2-5	.	.	CASSVTGQETQYF	TGTGCCAGCAGCGTAACGGGCCAAGAGACCCAGTACTTC
TRBV5-1	TRBJ1-1	.	.	CASSLSFLNTEAFF	TGCGCCAGCAGCTTGTCTTTTTTGAACACTGAAGCTTTCTTT
TRBV4-3	TRBJ1-4	.	.	CASSQDTGTTNEKLFF	TGCGCCAGCAGCCAGGATACAGGTACAACTAATGAAAAACTGTTTTTT
TRBV2	TRBJ2-1	once	TRBD2	CASSATSGGDRNEQFF	TGTGCCAGCAGTGCGACTAGCGGGGGGGACCGCAATGAGCAGTTCTTC
TRBV4-3	TRBJ1-3	.	.	CASSPESVTYSGNTIYF	TGCGCCAGCAGCCCGGAGAGCGTCACCTACTCTGGAAACACCATATATTTT
TRBV6-6	TRBJ1-3	.	.	CASSPGPSYSGNTIYF	TGTGCCAGCAGCCCAGGGCCATCCTACTCTGGAAACACCATATATTTT
TRBV5-1	TRBJ1-2	.	TRBD1	CASSPGQGEGYTF	TGCGCCAGCAGCCCGGGACAGGGCGAAGGCTACACCTTC
TRBV7-8	TRBJ1-5	once	TRBD1	CASSLRAWDSQINQPQHF	TGTGCCAGCAGCTTAAGGGCCTGGGACAGCCAAATCAATCAGCCCCAGCATTTT
TRBV6-1	TRBJ1-2	.	TRBD1	CASSKYRGAYGYTF	TGTGCCAGCAGTAAATACAGGGGAGCATATGGCTACACCTTC
TRBV5-1	TRBJ1-2	once	TRBD1	CASSLGTGDTYGYTF	TGCGCCAGCAGCTTAGGGACAGGGGACACCTATGGCTACACCTTC
TRBV5-4	TRBJ1-2	.	TRBD1	CASSLQGEIDRGYTF	TGTGCCAGCAGCTTACAGGGGGAGATAGATAGGGGCTACACCTTC
TRBV11-3	TRBJ2-7	.	TRBD2	CASSLGALAGDEQYF	TGTGCCAGCAGCTTAGGAGCACTAGCGGGGGACGAGCAGTACTTC
TRBV28	TRBJ2-2	once	TRBD2	CASSLWRLAGASNTGELFF	TGTGCCAGCAGTTTATGGAGGTTAGCGGGGGCCTCGAACACCGGGGAGCTGTTTTTT
TRBV2	TRBJ1-2	.	TRBD1	CASKFDLTGGTRNYGYTF	TGTGCCAGCAAGTTCGATTTAACAGGGGGCACCCGCAACTATGGCTACACCTTC
TRBV12-5	TRBJ2-3	.	.	CASGLGDTDTQYF	TGTGCTAGTGGTTTGGGCGACACAGATACGCAGTATTTT
TRBV19	TRBJ2-7	.	TRBD1	CASSLQGTGGTYEQYF	TGTGCCAGTAGTCTCCAAGGGACAGGGGGGACCTACGAGCAGTACTTC
TRBV7-2	TRBJ2-5	.	TRBD2	CASSFGLAGEETQYF	TGTGCCAGCAGCTTTGGACTAGCGGGGGAAGAGACCCAGTACTTC
TRBV20-1	TRBJ2-5	.	.	CSATFQETQYF	TGCAGTGCTACATTCCAAGAGACCCAGTACTTC
TRBV7-9	TRBJ2-7	few	TRBD1	CASSLQSRGRGSGEQYF	TGTGCCAGCAGCTTACAATCCAGGGGGCGCGGATCAGGCGAGCAGTACTTC
TRBV20-1	TRBJ2-7	.	.	CSAYLTLEQYF	TGCAGTGCTTACTTAACGCTCGAGCAGTACTTC
TRBV6-5	TRBJ2-7	.	.	CASSYDRMSEQYF	TGTGCCAGCAGTTACGACAGGATGAGTGAGCAGTACTTC
TRBV19	TRBJ1-5	.	.	CASNLQGNQPQHF	TGTGCCAGTAATTTACAGGGTAATCAGCCCCAGCATTTT
TRBV5-4	TRBJ2-1	.	.	CASSSAGTPSYNEQFF	TGTGCCAGCAGCTCAGCCGGGACTCCCTCCTACAATGAGCAGTTCTTC
TRBV5-1	TRBJ1-1	.	TRBD1	CASSLGDTGGDTEAFF	TGCGCCAGCAGCTTGGGGGACACAGGGGGTGACACTGAAGCTTTCTTT
TRBV10-3	TRBJ2-7	many	TRBD1	CAISETGAAYEQYF	TGTGCCATCAGTGAAACAGGGGCGGCTTACGAGCAGTACTTC
TRBV6-6	TRBJ1-1	.	.	CASTLDRVNTEAFF	TGTGCCAGCACCCTAGACAGAGTGAACACTGAAGCTTTCTTT
TRBV10-2	TRBJ2-5	once	.	CASRPPRGEGQETQYF	TGCGCCAGCAGACCCCCCAGGGGTGAAGGTCAAGAGACCCAGTACTTC
TRBV19	TRBJ2-7	.	.	CASSTRGDEQYF	TGTGCCAGTAGTACCAGGGGCGACGAGCAGTACTTC
TRBV7-8	TRBJ2-7	.	.	CASNDGGVYEQYF	TGTGCCAGCAACGACGGAGGGGTCTACGAGCAGTACTTC
TRBV7-2	TRBJ2-1	.	TRBD2	CASRSPKSLAGGYNEQFF	TGTGCCAGCAGGTCCCCGAAATCCTTAGCGGGGGGTTACAATGAGCAGTTCTTC
TRBV6-4	TRBJ2-1	.	TRBD2	CASSELPGTSGAAEQFF	TGTGCCAGCAGTGAGCTTCCCGGGACTAGCGGGGCGGCTGAGCAGTTCTTC
TRBV27	TRBJ1-2	.	.	CASSGSGQLSGYTF	TGTGCCAGCAGTGGCTCCGGACAGTTAAGCGGCTACACCTTC
TRBV29-1	TRBJ2-7	.	TRBD1	CSGRTGGEKQYF	TGCAGCGGCAGAACAGGGGGCGAAAAGCAGTACTTC
TRBV7-7	TRBJ1-1	.	.	CASSITTSTEAFF	TGTGCCAGCAGCATCACTACGAGCACTGAGGCTTTCTTT